The TCR beta chain described here comes from a study of cytomegalovirus exposure and HLA in healthy donors. This clone was counted a few times. Its target is unknown. Study findings and constraints: A later analysis linked a missense DCLRE1C variant to TCR beta V- and J-gene trimming. The authors listed around 150 TCR beta chains as cytomegalovirus-associated. Likely technical artifact: a cluster of highly shared sequence variants.

CDR1 and CDR2 from the germline V gene are SEHNR and FQNEAQ (reference sequence). The V end lost 3 bases, the J end lost 2 bases, and 13 bases lay between the germline ends. This CDR3 comprises 15 residues. The PCR employed 60 Vbeta primers together with 13 Jbeta primers. Sequencing was performed with immunoSEQ multiplex PCR; in TCRdb, only in-frame clones are kept and a portion is missing. The sample records 300,000 or so clones, about four fifths being singletons. The V and J genes are TRBV7-9 and TRBJ2-5, with a possible D match to TRBD1 (5 bases). The sequence derives from a woman between 40 and 50 years old in good health and CMV-seropositive. The specimen sequenced was PBMCs. CDR3 in DNA: TGTGCCAGCAGCTTCTGGACACAAGTACAAGAGACCCAGTACTTC. Translated, it gives CASSFWTQVQETQYF.